A single sample is the source of the 16 T cell receptor beta chains below, sequenced in a study of T cell responses to AZD1222 COVID-19 vaccine (dated by TCRdb to the early 2020s). The library was made by the immunoSEQ multiplex PCR assay. What TCRdb holds here is the immuneACCESS table cut down to in-frame rearrangements. Part of the clones is not present; checked against another copy, under half of the missing clones reflect an unresolved V gene, and the others are unexplained. For this sample there are about 70,000 clones; 85% appear just once. Roughly 22% of the sample lies in the top ten. According to the study, the label for this sample's time point signals: baseline before first vaccination. The sample consisted of peripheral blood, taken on day 0 of AZD1222 vaccination. These receptors all stem from an adult in good health.

The chain couples TRBV6-1 to TRBJ2-1; TRBD1 aligns across 7 bases. The CDR3 spans 16 residues. The trim removed 5 bases at V and 4 bases at J, leaving 11 bases unmatched. The germline V gene encodes CDR1 MNHNS and CDR2 SASEGT. The CDR3 loop reads CASSKGDSRPYNEQFF. The CDR3 DNA follows: TGTGCCAGCAGTAAAGGGGACAGCCGCCCTTACAATGAGCAGTTCTTC.

As for this clone: This CDR3 is also generated by other DNA sequences in the sample. V gene TRBV6-5 combines with J gene TRBJ2-7; D is uncertain. This CDR3 spans 12 amino acids. Germline loops: CDR1 MNHEY, CDR2 SVGAGI. Deletions cut 4 bases from V and 0 bases from J, with 4 bases between. The CDR3 bases are TGTGCCAGCAGTTCCGACTCCTACGAGCAGTACTTC. It encodes CASSSDSYEQYF.

This clone is a singleton in its sample. This chain connects TRBV9 to TRBJ2-3, with 7 bases lining up with TRBD1. The junction had 6 bases not matched to a gene; V was cut back by 3 bases and J by 2 bases. The CDR3 is 15 amino acids. CDR1 and CDR2 from the germline V gene are SGDLS and YYNGEE. CDR3 residues: CASSGRDRLTDTQYF. The CDR3 coding sequence is TGTGCCAGCAGCGGCCGGGACAGACTCACAGATACGCAGTATTTT.

The CDR3 loop is CASSFRGRRSEQYF. In nucleotides, the CDR3 is TGTGCCAGCAGCTTCAGGGGGCGGAGGAGCGAGCAGTACTTC. The chain recombines TRBV5-6 with TRBJ2-7, with 8 positions matching TRBD1. With V trimmed by 2 bases and J by 6 bases, 7 bases remained unmatched. CDR1 and CDR2 (germline): SGHDT, YYEEEE. The CDR3 sequence is 14 residues long. Combining the CDR3 with reference TRBV5-6 and TRBJ2-7 gives the whole variable domain DAGVTQSPTHLIKTRGQQVTLRCSPKSGHDTVSWYQQALGQGPQFIFQYYEEEERQRGNFPDRFSGHQFPNYSSELNVNALLLGDSALYLCASSFRGRRSEQYFGPGTRLTVT.

In its sample, this clone was seen a few times. The chain recombines TRBV6-2 or TRBV6-3 with TRBJ1-2; D is perhaps TRBD1 (6 bases). The CDR3 covers 13 residues. V lost 5 bases and J 6 bases, leaving 13 bases between the germline ends. Germline values: CDR1 MNHEY, CDR2 SVGEGT. As DNA, the CDR3 is TGTGCCAGCAGTCCCTTTAACAGGGATGGCTACACCTTC. Its protein product is CASSPFNRDGYTF.

J is TRBJ1-2 and V is TRBV23-1; weak D call: TRBD1 (5 bases). Being an ORF, TRBV23-1 has a function that is uncertain. V gave up 3 bases and J gave up 4 bases, with 18 bases separating them. The CDR3 spans 16 residues. The DNA of the CDR3 is TGCGCCAGCAGTCACCAAAGAGGGACCCTTGCCTATGGCTACACCTTC. Protein sequence: CASSHQRGTLAYGYTF.

This clone is a singleton in its sample. V usage is TRBV6-5 and J usage is TRBJ1-2; 7 nucleotides line up with TRBD1. The CDR3 loop spans 16 amino acids. V shed 4 bases and J 6 bases; nucleotides not matched to a gene: 14. Per germline, CDR1 MNHEY and CDR2 SVGAGI. CDR3 in amino acids: CASSSPTWTGADGYTF. For the CDR3, the DNA is TGTGCCAGCAGTTCCCCAACTTGGACAGGAGCGGATGGCTACACCTTC.

The chain has TRBV6-5 and TRBJ1-1; D gene uncertain. The V gene's germline CDR1 is MNHEY and CDR2 SVGAGI. The length of the CDR3 is 12 residues. V gave up 6 bases and J gave up 1 base, with 6 bases separating them. CDR3 nucleotide sequence: TGTGCCAGCAGGGCAGGGAACACTGAAGCTTTCTTT. Encoded protein: CASRAGNTEAFF.

The chain employs TRBV5-4 and TRBJ2-3; D may be TRBD2 (5 bases). Germline CDR1 SGHNT, CDR2 YYREEE (reference sequence). Trimming took off 4 bases at V and 1 base at J, with 19 bases between the two ends. The CDR3 is 17 amino acids. The chain's CDR3 is CASSIDRTPGGTDTQYF. DNA of the CDR3: TGTGCCAGCAGCATTGACCGGACTCCCGGAGGCACAGATACGCAGTATTTT. Supplemented by reference TRBV5-4 and TRBJ2-3, the full variable domain reads ETGVTQSPTHLIKTRGQQVTLRCSSQSGHNTVSWYQQALGQGPQFIFQYYREEENGRGNFPPRFSGLQFPNYSSELNVNALELDDSALYLCASSIDRTPGGTDTQYFGPGTRLTVL.

The chain couples TRBV29-1 to TRBJ1-2; D possibly corresponds to TRBD1 (5 bases). The CDR3 contains 15 residues. Deletions cut 4 bases from V and 2 bases from J, with 17 bases between. Looked up from germline, CDR1 is SQVTM and CDR2 is ANQGSEA. The CDR3 region is CSVGRSGGGNYGYTF. The CDR3 nucleotides are TGCAGCGTTGGGAGATCCGGGGGAGGAAACTATGGCTACACCTTC.

This clone was observed a handful of times. The chain joins TRBV4-1 to TRBJ1-1; D is ambiguous. The CDR3 is 17 amino acids. V gave up 1 base and J gave up 0 bases, with 15 bases separating them. Per the germline V gene, CDR1 is MGHRA and CDR2 is YSYEKL. The CDR3 loop is CASSQGEGYSMNTEAFF. The CDR3 DNA is TGCGCCAGCAGCCAAGGAGAGGGCTACAGTATGAACACTGAAGCTTTCTTT.

The table lists this clone with a count of one. The same CDR3 can be traced to other DNA sequences in this sample. The chain combines TRBV6-1 with TRBJ1-1; D gene unclear. Germline CDR1 reads MNHNS; CDR2 reads SASEGT. The length of the CDR3 is 12 residues. V dropped 1 base and J dropped 5 bases, with 5 bases sitting between them. In DNA, the CDR3 is TGTGCCAGCAGTGAAGGCAGGACTGAAGCTTTCTTT. Encoded protein: CASSEGRTEAFF.

This rearrangement joins TRBV19 to TRBJ1-2; D is unresolved. Germline V gene sequence: CDR1 LNHDA, CDR2 SQIVND (reference sequence). Trimming pared 3 bases from V and 2 bases from J, leaving 10 bases between. There are 14 residues in the CDR3. The CDR3 region is CASSMRSSNYGYTF. CDR3 in DNA: TGTGCCAGTAGTATGAGGTCCAGCAACTATGGCTACACCTTC. Combining the CDR3 with reference TRBV19 and TRBJ1-2 gives the whole variable domain DGGITQSPKYLFRKEGQNVTLSCEQNLNHDAMYWYRQDPGQGLRLIYYSQIVNDFQKGDIAEGYSVSREKKESFPLTVTSAQKNPTAFYLCASSMRSSNYGYTFGSGTRLTVV.

The CDR3 DNA reads TGTGCCACGGGACCCGGTGGGTATGGCTACACCTTC. It translates to CATGPGGYGYTF. This chain uses TRBV12-3 or TRBV12-4 with TRBJ1-2, with a tentative D call TRBD1 (5 bases). The CDR3 spans 12 residues. Trimming removed 10 bases from V and 5 bases from J, with 14 bases in between.

The gene calls are TRBV7-2 and TRBJ2-3; D is possibly TRBD2 (6 bases). V lost 2 bases, J lost 4 bases, and 10 bases lay in between. CDR1 and CDR2 (germline): SGHTA, FQGNSA. CDR3 size: 14 residues. The DNA of the CDR3 is TGTGCCAGCAGCTTAACGGCGGGATCAGATACGCAGTATTTT. Its translation: CASSLTAGSDTQYF.

The J gene is TRBJ2-7, the V gene TRBV6-2 or TRBV6-3, with D possibly matching TRBD2 (5 bases). The germline gives CDR1 MNHEY, CDR2 SVGEGT. This CDR3 region has 15 residues. The ends were cut back, 0 bases at V and 2 bases at J, with 11 bases in the middle. The CDR3 bases are TGTGCCAGCAGTTACTCGAGCCCGGGGACCTACGAGCAGTACTTC. Translation gives CASSYSSPGTYEQYF.